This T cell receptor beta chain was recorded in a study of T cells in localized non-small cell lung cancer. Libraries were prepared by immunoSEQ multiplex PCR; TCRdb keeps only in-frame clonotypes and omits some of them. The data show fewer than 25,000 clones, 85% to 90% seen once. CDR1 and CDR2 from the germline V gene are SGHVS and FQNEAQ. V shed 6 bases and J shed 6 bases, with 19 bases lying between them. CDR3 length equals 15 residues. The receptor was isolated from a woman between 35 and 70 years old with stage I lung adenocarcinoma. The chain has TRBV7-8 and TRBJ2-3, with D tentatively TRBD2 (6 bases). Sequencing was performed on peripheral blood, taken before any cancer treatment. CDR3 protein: CASSLPGLQADTQYF. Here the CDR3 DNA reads TGTGCCAGCAGTCTCCCGGGACTCCAGGCGGATACGCAGTATTTT.